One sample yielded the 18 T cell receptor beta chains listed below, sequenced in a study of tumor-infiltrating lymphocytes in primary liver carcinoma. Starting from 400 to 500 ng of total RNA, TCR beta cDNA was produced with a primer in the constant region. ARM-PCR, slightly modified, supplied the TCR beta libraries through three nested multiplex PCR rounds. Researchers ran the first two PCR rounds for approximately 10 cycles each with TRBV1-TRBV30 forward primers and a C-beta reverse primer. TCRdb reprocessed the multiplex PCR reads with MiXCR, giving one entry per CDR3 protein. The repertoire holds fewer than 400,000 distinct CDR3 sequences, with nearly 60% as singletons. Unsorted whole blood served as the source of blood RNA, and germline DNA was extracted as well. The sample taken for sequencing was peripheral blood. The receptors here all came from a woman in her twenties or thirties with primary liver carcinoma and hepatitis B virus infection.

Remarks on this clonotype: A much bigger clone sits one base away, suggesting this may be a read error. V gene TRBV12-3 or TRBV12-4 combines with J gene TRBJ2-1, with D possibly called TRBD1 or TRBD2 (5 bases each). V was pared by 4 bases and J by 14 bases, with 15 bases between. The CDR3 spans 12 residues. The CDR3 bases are TGTGCCAGCAGTTCCCACAAAAGAGGGGAGTTCTTC. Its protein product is CASSSHKRGEFF.

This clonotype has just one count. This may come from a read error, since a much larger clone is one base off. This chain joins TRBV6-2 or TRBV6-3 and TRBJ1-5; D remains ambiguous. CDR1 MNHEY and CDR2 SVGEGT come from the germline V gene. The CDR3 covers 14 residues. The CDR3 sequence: CTSSGSGKVQPQHF. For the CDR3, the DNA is TGTACCAGCAGCGGTTCGGGAAAGGTCCAGCCCCAGCATTTT.

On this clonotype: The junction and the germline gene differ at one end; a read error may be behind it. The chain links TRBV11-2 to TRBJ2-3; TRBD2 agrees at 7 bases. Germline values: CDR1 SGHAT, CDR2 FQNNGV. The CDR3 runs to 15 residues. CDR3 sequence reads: CASSLGGRVIDMQYF. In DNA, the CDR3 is TGTGCCAGCAGCTTAGGTGGGAGGGTGATAGATATGCAGTATTTT.

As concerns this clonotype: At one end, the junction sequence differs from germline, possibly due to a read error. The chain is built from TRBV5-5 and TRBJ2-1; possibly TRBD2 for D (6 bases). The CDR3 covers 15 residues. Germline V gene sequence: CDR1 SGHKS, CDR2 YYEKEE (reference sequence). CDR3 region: CTSSFVAVSYNEQFF. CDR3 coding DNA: TGTACCAGCAGCTTTGTAGCGGTCTCCTACAATGAGCAGTTCTTC.

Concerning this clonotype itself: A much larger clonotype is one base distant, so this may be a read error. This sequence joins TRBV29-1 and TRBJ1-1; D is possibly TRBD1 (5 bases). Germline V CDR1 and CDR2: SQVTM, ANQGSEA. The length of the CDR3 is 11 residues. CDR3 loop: CSGGVFTGAFF. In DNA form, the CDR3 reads TGCAGCGGAGGGGTGTTCACTGGAGCTTTCTTT.

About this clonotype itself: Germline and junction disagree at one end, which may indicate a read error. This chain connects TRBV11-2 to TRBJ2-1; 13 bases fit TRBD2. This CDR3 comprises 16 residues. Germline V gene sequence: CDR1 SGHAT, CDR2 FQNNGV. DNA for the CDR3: TGTGTCAGCAGCAACCGGGGTGGACTAGCGGGAGATGAGCAGTTCTTC. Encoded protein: CVSSNRGGLAGDEQFF.

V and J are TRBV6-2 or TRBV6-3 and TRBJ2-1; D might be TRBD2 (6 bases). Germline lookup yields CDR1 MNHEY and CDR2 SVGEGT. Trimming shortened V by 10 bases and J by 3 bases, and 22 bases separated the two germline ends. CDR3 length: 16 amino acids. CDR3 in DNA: TGTGCCAACAGCCGACCGTTGACTAGTAACTACAATGAGCAGTTCTTC. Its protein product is CANSRPLTSNYNEQFF.

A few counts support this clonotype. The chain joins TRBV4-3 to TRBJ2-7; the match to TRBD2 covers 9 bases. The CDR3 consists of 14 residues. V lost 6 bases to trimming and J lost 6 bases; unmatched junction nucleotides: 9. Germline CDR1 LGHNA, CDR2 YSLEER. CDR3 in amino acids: CASSPSAGGLEQYF. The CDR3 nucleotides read TGCGCCAGCAGTCCGTCCGCGGGAGGGCTCGAGCAGTACTTC.

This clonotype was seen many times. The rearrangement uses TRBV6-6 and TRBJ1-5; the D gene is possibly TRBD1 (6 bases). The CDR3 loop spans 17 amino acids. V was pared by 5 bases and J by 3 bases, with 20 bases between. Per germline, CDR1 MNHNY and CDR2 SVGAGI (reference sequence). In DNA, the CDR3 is TGTGCCAGCAGTCCCCGAGGATTGGACAGACTCAATCAGCCCCAGCATTTT. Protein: CASSPRGLDRLNQPQHF.

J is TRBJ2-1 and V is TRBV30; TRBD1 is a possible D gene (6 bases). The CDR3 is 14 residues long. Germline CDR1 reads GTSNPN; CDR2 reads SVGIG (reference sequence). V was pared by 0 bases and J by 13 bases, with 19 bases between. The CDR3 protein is CAWSVRRVGAKQFF. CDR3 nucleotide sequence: TGTGCCTGGAGTGTACGACGTGTGGGGGCCAAACAGTTCTTC.

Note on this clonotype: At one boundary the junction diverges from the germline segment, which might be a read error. The CDR3 DNA reads TGTGCCAGAAGCTTAGAAAGGACGACCAATGAGCAATTCTTC. Protein sequence: CARSLERTTNEQFF. J is TRBJ2-1 and V is TRBV11-2; D uncertain. This CDR3 has 14 residues. Germline V gene lookup returns CDR1 SGHAT and CDR2 FQNNGV.

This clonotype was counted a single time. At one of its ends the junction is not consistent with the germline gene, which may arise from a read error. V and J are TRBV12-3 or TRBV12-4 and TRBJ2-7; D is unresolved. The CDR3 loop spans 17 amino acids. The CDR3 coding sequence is TGTGCCAGCAGTTTTCCCCCTAGTGGGATTAATCTCTACGAGCGGTACTTC. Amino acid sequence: CASSFPPSGINLYERYF.

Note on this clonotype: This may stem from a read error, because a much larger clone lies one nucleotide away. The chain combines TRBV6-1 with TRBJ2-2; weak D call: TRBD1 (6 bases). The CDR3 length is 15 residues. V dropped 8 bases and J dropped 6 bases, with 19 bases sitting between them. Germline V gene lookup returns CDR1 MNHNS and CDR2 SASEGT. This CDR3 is CASGKNREGAGELFF. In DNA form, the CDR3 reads TGTGCCAGCGGGAAAAACAGGGAAGGGGCCGGGGAGCTGTTTTTT.

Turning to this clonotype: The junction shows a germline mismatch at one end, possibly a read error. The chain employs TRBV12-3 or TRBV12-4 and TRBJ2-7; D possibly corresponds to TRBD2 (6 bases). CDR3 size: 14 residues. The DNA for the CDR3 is TGTGCCACGGGACCTACAGGAGGGCCGTCCGAGCACTACTTC. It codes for CATGPTGGPSEHYF.

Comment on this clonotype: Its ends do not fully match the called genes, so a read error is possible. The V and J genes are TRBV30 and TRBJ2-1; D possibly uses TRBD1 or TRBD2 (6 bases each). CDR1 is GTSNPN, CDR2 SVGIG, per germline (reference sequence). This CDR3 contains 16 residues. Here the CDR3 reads CAWRTGQPGRNNEQFF. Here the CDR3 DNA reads TGTGCCTGGAGAACTGGACAGCCCGGGAGAAATAATGAGCAATTCTTC.

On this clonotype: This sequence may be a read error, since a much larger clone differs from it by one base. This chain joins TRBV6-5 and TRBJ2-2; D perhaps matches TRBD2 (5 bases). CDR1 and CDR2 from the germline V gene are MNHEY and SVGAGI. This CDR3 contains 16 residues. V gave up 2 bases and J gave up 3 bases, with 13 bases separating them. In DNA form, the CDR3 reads TGTGCCAGCAGTTACGGGGAGAGGGTGGACACCGGGGAGCTGTTTTTT. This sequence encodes CASSYGERVDTGELFF.

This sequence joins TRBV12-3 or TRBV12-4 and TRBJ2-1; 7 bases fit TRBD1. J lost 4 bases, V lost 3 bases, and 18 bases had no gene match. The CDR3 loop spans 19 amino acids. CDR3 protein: CASSLREIRDSIGYNEQFF. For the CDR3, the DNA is TGTGCCAGCAGTTTGAGGGAGATTCGGGACAGTATTGGGTACAATGAGCAGTTCTTC.

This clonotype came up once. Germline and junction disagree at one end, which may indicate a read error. Here the CDR3 reads CSAATGMVNQTQHF. The CDR3 region has the DNA TGCAGCGCAGCTACAGGGATGGTCAATCAGACCCAGCATTTT. The gene calls are TRBV29-1 and TRBJ1-5, with a tentative D call TRBD1 (6 bases). The germline CDR1 and CDR2 sequences are SQVTM and ANQGSEA. This CDR3 comprises 14 residues.